These 13 T cell receptor beta chains came from one sample sequenced in a study of response to subunit inactivated influenza vaccine. TCRdb re-called the RT-PCR reads with MiXCR, one entry per CDR3 protein. Among 200,000 to 300,000 distinct CDR3 sequences listed, over 9% were seen once. The sequences come from non-naive T cells sorted from PBMCs, collected 14 to 15 days before vaccination. The receptors originated from a man aged 45-65 years who received an inactivated influenza vaccine.

The chain is built from TRBV20-1 and TRBJ2-7; TRBD1 is a possible D gene (5 bases). V was shortened by 5 bases and J by 0 bases, with 11 bases between the two germline ends. From germline, CDR1 is DFQATT and CDR2 SNEGSKA (reference sequence). The CDR3 is 13 amino acids. This CDR3 reads CSAARVSSYEQYF. The DNA of the CDR3 is TGCAGTGCTGCCAGGGTAAGCTCCTACGAGCAGTACTTC.

A few counts support this clonotype. The DNA of the CDR3 is TGCGCCAGCAGCCAAGCGGGACAGGGGGTTTCACCCCTCCACTTT. It yields the protein CASSQAGQGVSPLHF. The rearrangement uses TRBV4-1 and TRBJ1-6; 11 positions match TRBD1. Germline values: CDR1 MGHRA, CDR2 YSYEKL. The length of the CDR3 is 15 residues. With 1 base clipped from V and 9 bases from J, the junction kept 2 bases outside the gene matches.

The V gene is TRBV28, the J gene TRBJ2-1; D is uncertain. CDR1 is MDHEN, CDR2 SYDVKM, per germline. The length of the CDR3 is 15 residues. V dropped 7 bases and J dropped 3 bases, with 16 bases sitting between them. The CDR3 spells CASIQSDLFYNEQFF. As DNA, the CDR3 is TGTGCCAGCATCCAGTCGGATCTCTTCTACAATGAGCAGTTCTTC.

This clonotype occurred a few times. This chain uses TRBV4-3 with TRBJ1-3; tentatively, D is TRBD1 (5 bases). This CDR3 spans 16 amino acids. The germline V gene encodes CDR1 LGHNA and CDR2 YSLEER. V was pared by 1 base and J by 6 bases, with 16 bases between. CDR3 sequence reads: CASSQVQGPSKNTIYF. The CDR3 nucleotides read TGCGCCAGCAGCCAAGTGCAGGGCCCGTCTAAAAACACCATATATTTT.

CDR3 DNA sequence: TGTGCCAGCAGTGAAGTTCTTAGGGGGTTGGGCACCGGGGAGCTGTTTTTT. Translated: CASSEVLRGLGTGELFF. The V and J genes are TRBV2 and TRBJ2-2, with TRBD1 as a possible D gene (6 bases). Germline-derived CDR1 and CDR2 are SNHLY and FYNNEI. Trimming removed 1 base at V and 4 bases at J, with 16 bases between. CDR3 length: 17 residues.

The chain carries TRBV20-1 and TRBJ2-3; TRBD1 matches 10 bases. Germline-derived CDR1 and CDR2 are DFQATT and SNEGSKA (reference sequence). The V and J ends lost 3 bases and 1 base, in that order; junction bases with no gene match: 19. This CDR3 is built from 20 residues. CDR3 loop: CSASGAGQGIGVDGTDTQYF. For the CDR3, the DNA is TGCAGTGCTAGTGGGGCGGGACAGGGGATTGGAGTTGATGGCACAGATACGCAGTATTTT.

The V call is TRBV6-2 or TRBV6-3, the J call TRBJ2-5, with D uncertain. V lost 6 bases and J lost 2, with 19 bases in between. Germline loops: CDR1 MNHEY, CDR2 SVGEGT. The CDR3 has 16 residues. The CDR3 coding sequence is TGTGCCAGCAGGCCACGCTTGGACCGCAGTCAAGAGACCCAGTACTTC. Translated, it gives CASRPRLDRSQETQYF.

The chain carries TRBV11-2 and TRBJ2-7; 10 bases line up with TRBD1. The CDR3 length is 16 residues. Germline V gene sequence: CDR1 SGHAT, CDR2 FQNNGV. Losses at the gene ends were 5 bases for V and 5 bases for J; bases not matched to a gene: 12. The CDR3 region has the DNA TGTGCCAGCAGCCTGTGGGGACAGGGGAGGTTTGACGAGCAGTACTTC. Protein product: CASSLWGQGRFDEQYF.

This clonotype was counted a few times. The CDR3 region has the DNA TGTGCCAGTAGTAGAGTCGACAGGGACACCGGGGAGCTGTTTTTT. Protein sequence: CASSRVDRDTGELFF. The chain couples TRBV19 to TRBJ2-2; TRBD1 aligns across 7 bases. The germline V gene encodes CDR1 LNHDA and CDR2 SQIVND (reference sequence). This CDR3 has 15 residues. The trim removed 4 bases at V and 3 bases at J, leaving 5 bases unmatched.

The CDR3 region has the DNA TGTGCCAGCAGTGGGACGCTCGCAGGAGAGACCCAGTACTTC. Translating gives CASSGTLAGETQYF. The chain combines TRBV12-3 or TRBV12-4 with TRBJ2-5; D could derive from TRBD1 or TRBD2 (5 bases each). The CDR3 totals 14 residues. Trimming pared 5 bases from V and 4 bases from J, leaving 14 bases between.

This rearrangement joins TRBV5-1 to TRBJ2-1; 10 bases line up with TRBD2. The V segment lost 2 bases and the J segment 4 bases; nucleotides outside the gene matches: 3. CDR1 SGHRS and CDR2 YFSETQ come from the germline V gene. The CDR3 has 15 residues. The CDR3 region is CASSLSGGDYNEQFF. The CDR3 DNA reads TGCGCCAGCAGCTTAAGCGGGGGGGATTACAATGAGCAGTTCTTC. Variable domain in full (rest from reference TRBV5-1 and TRBJ2-1): KAGVTQTPRYLIKTRGQQVTLSCSPISGHRSVSWYQQTPGQGLQFLFEYFSETQRNKGNFPGRFSGRQFSNSRSEMNVSTLELGDSALYLCASSLSGGDYNEQFFGPGTRLTVL.

The V gene is TRBV6-5, the J gene TRBJ2-7; 8 nucleotides agree with TRBD2. Trimming at V came to 2 bases and at J to 0 bases, leaving 15 bases not matched to a gene. The CDR3 has 19 residues. CDR1 MNHEY and CDR2 SVGAGI come from the germline V gene. The CDR3 DNA reads as TGTGCCAGCAGTTACCGGTCCCCCTCGTCGGCGGGGGGCTCCTACGAGCAGTACTTC. Encoded protein: CASSYRSPSSAGGSYEQYF.

J is TRBJ1-2 and V is TRBV5-1; D is perhaps TRBD1 (6 bases). Trimming left V 3 bases short and J 1 base short, with 7 bases between. CDR1 SGHRS and CDR2 YFSETQ come from the germline V gene. The CDR3 spans 13 residues. The CDR3 DNA follows: TGCGCCAGCAGCTGGGACAATAACTATGGCTACACCTTC. Protein sequence: CASSWDNNYGYTF.